This T cell receptor beta chain stems from a study of glioma-infiltrating T cells (dated by TCRdb to 2016 to 2018). Context from the whole study: TCR alpha- and beta-chain repertoires were sequenced from glioma tissue, non-neoplastic brain tissue and matched peripheral blood mononuclear cells. To gauge divergence between tissue and blood T-cell populations, every tissue-infiltrating repertoire was compared against the peripheral blood repertoire from the same patient. The paired cohort comprised three low-grade glioma patients, about eight primary glioblastoma patients and three non-glioma patients contributing non-neoplastic brain tissue.

V is cut back by 5 bases and J by 10 bases, with 10 bases in the junction unmatched. Looking up the germline V gene yields CDR1 SGHVS and CDR2 FQNEAQ. The CDR3 sequence holds 13 residues, the cysteine and phenylalanine included. This entry keeps only the CDR3 DNA: 39 bases, framed from base 1. Concerning this clonotype itself: Its binding antigen is unknown. Base qualities are not provided; no much larger clone lies one nucleotide away.

The iRepertoire nested amplicon-rescue multiplex PCR (arm-PCR) platform was used to amplify TCR alpha and beta CDR3 regions from RNA. For one-step reverse transcription and amplification, about 100-450 ng of tissue mRNA or PBMC total RNA was used as input. After bead purification, a secondary multiplex PCR added Illumina adapters, and libraries were gel-purified between 200 and 400 bp. Internal 6-nucleotide barcodes were carried by the libraries and were used for demultiplexing. The libraries were sequenced on an Illumina MiSeq using 2x220 or 2x250 nucleotide paired-end reads. The published analysis was carried out like this. Paired reads were merged with FLASH 1.2.11 and aligned to the GRCh37 human genome with BWA-MEM before extracting TRA and TRB reads. For V and J assignment, an IMGT-derived reference of cassette sequences and CDR3 motifs that included pseudogenes was used. Reads were translated in three frames, and productive CDR3s were defined by a C…FGXG motif without stop codons. A clonotype was defined as a unique combination of a V-J cassette pair and a CDR3 amino acid sequence. Reads were filtered by Hamming distance, thresholded by each sample's sequence error rate in mapped regions. The raw public data were reprocessed by TCRdb itself: fastp quality trimming at Q25, MiXCR clonotype calling, in-frame beta chains only. When rows share a CDR3 protein, they turn into one entry using the most common DNA and genes. TCRdb's processing, not the study's, gives the V and J calls here. The sample table records over 130,000 distinct CDR3 sequences; around 40% of these occur just once. About a fifth of the sample is held by the ten biggest clonotypes.

Overall study outcomes, separate from this receptor: VJ-independent divergence between tissue and blood was lower than expected in non-neoplastic patients but higher than expected in all gliomas, particularly low-grade gliomas. Small numbers underpinned the group comparisons: eight glioblastoma patients, three low-grade glioma patients and three non-neoplastic patients. Only a very small number of CDR3 sequences turned up in both tissue and blood, a result put down to high CDR3 diversity combined with limited sampling.

The receptor chain draws on TRBV7-8 and TRBJ1-1, and TRBD1 matches 7 of the central bases. The sample taken for sequencing was glioma tissue, nonneoplastic brain tissue, or PBMCs (not recorded which). This TCR came from a human donor with low-grade glioma or glioblastoma, undergoing nonglioma brain surgery, or in good health (not recorded which). The CDR3 sequence is CASSGRTGLGAFF. The sequenced DNA is TGTGCCAGCAGCGGGCGGACAGGTTTGGGAGCTTTCTTT. The CDR3 plus the reference TRBV7-8 and TRBJ1-1 genes for the other parts give the full variable domain: GAGVSQSPRYKVAKRGQDVALRCDPISGHVSLFWYQQALGQGPEFLTYFQNEAQLDKSGLPSDRFFAERPEGSVSTLKIQRTQQEDSAVYLCASSGRTGLGAFFGQGTRLTVV.